This passage covers 15 T cell receptor beta chains from one sample sequenced in a study of Tregs in tolerant kidney transplant recipients. Sequencing was performed with immunoSEQ multiplex PCR; in TCRdb, only in-frame clones are kept and a portion is missing. The sample consists of tens of thousands of clones, 95% to 96% of them appearing once. These receptors are not linked to any known antigen. The sample was Tregs from blood cultured with allogeneic cells. Every receptor here comes from a human donor in good health.

The rearrangement links TRBV27 to TRBJ2-7; D not resolved. There are 13 residues in the CDR3. Germline-derived CDR1 and CDR2 are MNHEY and SMNVEV (reference sequence). Deletions cut 0 bases from V and 4 bases from J, with 7 bases between. CDR3 in amino acids: CASSLSATYEQYF. CDR3 sequence (DNA): TGTGCCAGCAGTTTATCGGCCACTTACGAGCAGTACTTC.

V and J are TRBV6-5 and TRBJ2-4; 11 bases agree with TRBD1. Germline CDR1 reads MNHEY; CDR2 reads SVGAGI. V lost 6 bases and J lost 6; bases outside the gene matches: 4. The CDR3 runs 14 residues. The chain's CDR3 is CASSGQGAGNIQYF. CDR3 DNA: TGTGCCAGCAGCGGACAGGGGGCCGGAAACATTCAGTACTTC.

The V and J genes are TRBV5-1 and TRBJ1-2; TRBD1 matches at 10 bases. V lost 3 bases to trimming and J lost 4 bases; unmatched junction nucleotides: 9. Germline V gene data show CDR1 as SGHRS and CDR2 as YFSETQ. The CDR3 length is 16 residues. The CDR3 loop reads CASSSPGQGTGYGYTF. The CDR3 coding sequence is TGCGCCAGCAGCTCTCCGGGACAGGGGACGGGCTATGGCTACACCTTC.

This clone appeared a few times. V is TRBV9 and J is TRBJ2-1; 12 nucleotides line up with TRBD1. The CDR3 is 17 amino acids. Unmatched junction bases numbered 10, after V lost 3 bases and J lost 6 bases. Germline CDR1 SGDLS, CDR2 YYNGEE. The CDR3 spells CASSAHAGQGASNEQFF. The DNA of the CDR3 is TGTGCCAGCAGCGCCCATGCGGGACAGGGGGCAAGCAATGAGCAGTTCTTC.

The CDR3 region is CASSEHRAGEQYF. For the CDR3, the DNA is TGTGCCAGCAGTGAGCACAGGGCTGGCGAGCAGTACTTC. The rearrangement uses TRBV25-1 and TRBJ2-7; D possibly corresponds to TRBD1 (6 bases). Between the trimmed V and J ends, which lost 3 bases and 6 bases, there was a span of 12 bases. Germline values: CDR1 MGHDK, CDR2 SYGVNS. The CDR3 extends over 13 amino acids.

The chain links TRBV19 to TRBJ2-1; 8 bases align to TRBD2. The CDR3 covers 16 residues. CDR1 is LNHDA and CDR2 is SQIVND in the germline V gene (reference sequence). The junction had 8 bases not matched to a gene; V was cut back by 4 bases and J by 3 bases. The CDR3 nucleotides are TGTGCCAGTAGTAAGGCTAGCGGGTTGAACTACAATGAGCAGTTCTTC. Protein sequence: CASSKASGLNYNEQFF.

The chain recombines TRBV10-1 with TRBJ2-1; 8 bases map to TRBD2. There are 15 residues in the CDR3. V shed 6 bases, J shed 8 bases, and the junction held 12 bases outside the gene matches. Looked up from germline, CDR1 is WNHNN and CDR2 is SYGVQD (reference sequence). CDR3 bases: TGCGCCAGCAGGAGGGAGGTAGCGGGACCCCATGAGCAGTTCTTC. Translating it yields CASRREVAGPHEQFF.

The J gene is TRBJ1-5, the V gene TRBV6-1; D gene uncertain. This CDR3 region has 13 residues. Germline CDR1 and CDR2: MNHNS and SASEGT. V gave up 7 bases and J gave up 6 bases, with 13 bases separating them. The CDR3 region is CASNTFGGQPQHF. In DNA form, the CDR3 reads TGTGCCAGCAATACCTTCGGTGGTCAGCCCCAGCATTTT.

The V gene is TRBV9, the J gene TRBJ2-7, with D possibly called TRBD1 or TRBD2 (5 bases each). Between the trimmed V and J ends, which lost 0 bases and 2 bases, there was a span of 12 bases. Germline assignment: CDR1 SGDLS and CDR2 YYNGEE. The CDR3 extends over 15 amino acids. The CDR3 DNA is TGTGCCAGCAGCGTAGGAGGGGTACCTACCTACGAGCAGTACTTC. Translating gives CASSVGGVPTYEQYF.

This chain uses TRBV4-1 with TRBJ2-5, with unresolved D. Between the trimmed V and J ends, which lost 1 base and 5 bases, there was a span of 14 bases. The germline gives CDR1 MGHRA, CDR2 YSYEKL. The length of the CDR3 is 15 residues. Here the CDR3 reads CASSQVGNSFETQYF. DNA of the CDR3: TGCGCCAGCAGCCAAGTAGGGAACAGTTTCGAGACCCAGTACTTC.

The V and J genes are TRBV6-1 and TRBJ1-2, with 7 bases fitting TRBD1. This CDR3 region has 15 residues. CDR1 and CDR2 from the germline V gene are MNHNS and SASEGT. Trimming at V came to 4 bases and at J to 2 bases, leaving 7 bases not matched to a gene. The CDR3 nucleotides are TGTGCCAGCAGTGGCCGACAGGGCTTAAACTATGGCTACACCTTC. Protein: CASSGRQGLNYGYTF.

The V call is TRBV10-2, the J call TRBJ1-1; D not resolved. V gave up 6 bases and J gave up 3 bases, with 8 bases separating them. The V gene's germline CDR1 is WSHSY and CDR2 SAAADI. This CDR3 contains 12 residues. The CDR3 reads CASRGIYTEAFF. The CDR3 DNA reads as TGCGCCAGCAGAGGGATATACACTGAAGCTTTCTTT.

The gene calls are TRBV6-6 and TRBJ2-5; 8 nucleotides match TRBD2. This CDR3 is built from 16 residues. The junction had 10 bases not matched to a gene; V was cut back by 5 bases and J by 2 bases. Germline CDR1 MNHNY, CDR2 SVGAGI (reference sequence). DNA for the CDR3: TGTGCCAGCAGTCCCTCCTTAGCGGGAAGGCAAGAGACCCAGTACTTC. Translating gives CASSPSLAGRQETQYF.

This chain connects TRBV5-1 to TRBJ2-5; 9 bases are shared with TRBD2. Germline V gene sequence: CDR1 SGHRS, CDR2 YFSETQ. The CDR3 consists of 18 residues. V lost 0 bases, J lost 4 bases, and 13 bases stayed unmatched. The DNA for the CDR3 is TGCGCCAGCAGCTTGGCCCTGGCGGGGGGGCCTGGGACAGAGACCCAGTACTTC. It yields the protein CASSLALAGGPGTETQYF.

The gene calls are TRBV9 and TRBJ2-5, with D tentatively TRBD1 (5 bases). CDR3 length: 13 residues. Between the trimmed V and J ends, which lost 1 base and 1 base, there was a span of 5 bases. Germline CDR1 reads SGDLS; CDR2 reads YYNGEE. In nucleotides, the CDR3 is TGTGCCAGCAGCGTAACAGGCCAAGAGACCCAGTACTTC. It translates to CASSVTGQETQYF.